This is a list of T cell receptor beta chains from one sample in a study of blood T cell repertoires in COVID-19. TCRdb's table, derived via immunoSEQ multiplex PCR, lists solely in-frame clones and lacks some. The sample lists tens of thousands of clones, 88% occurring once. Specimen: peripheral blood. The receptors derive from a woman in her fifties or sixties with active or convalescent COVID-19. Each CDR3 is given without its conserved first and last residue.

V gene	J gene	CDR3 protein
TRBV10-3	TRBJ2-1	AISDTGTSPLWQF
TRBV12-3/TRBV12-4	TRBJ1-2	ASSLRGGHGYT
TRBV10-3	TRBJ1-1	AISGWTGETEAF
TRBV9	TRBJ2-7	ASSDRQGAPKGEQY
TRBV28	TRBJ2-1	ASSFSVAGARNEQF
TRBV6-5	TRBJ2-7	ASSRDLSEQY
TRBV5-3	TRBJ2-7	ARSRLGGLVYEQY
TRBV30	TRBJ2-7	AWGQGALEQY
TRBV30	TRBJ2-3	AWSKGLVPDTQY
TRBV6-1	TRBJ2-3	ASSEERDRGFSFTDTQY
TRBV10-2	TRBJ2-1	ASGHRNNEQF
TRBV5-1	TRBJ2-3	ASRKAGTDTQY
TRBV29-1	TRBJ2-7	STPGQGTYEQY
TRBV5-4	TRBJ2-1	ASSLNSPNEQF
TRBV7-6	TRBJ2-5	ASSRGRQETQY
TRBV27	TRBJ1-5	ASSLSSGQGNAPQH
TRBV18	TRBJ1-1	ASSPPHDRGEAF
TRBV5-4	TRBJ2-7	ASSPGLAGVVLSYEQY
TRBV4-2	TRBJ2-3	ASSQGIAVAGEASTDTQY
TRBV29-1	TRBJ2-7	SVLGGTGSYEQY
TRBV20-1	TRBJ1-1	SARVGARAF
TRBV12-3/TRBV12-4	TRBJ2-7	ASSFGSRAEQY
TRBV19	TRBJ2-3	ASSIESRSWADTQY
TRBV5-8	TRBJ2-7	ASSLLDRAYDEQY
TRBV5-1	TRBJ2-7	ASSPGYEQY
TRBV27	TRBJ2-3	ASSTLTDTQY
TRBV12-3/TRBV12-4	TRBJ1-2	ASSWDRAQGYT
TRBV5-5	TRBJ1-2	ASSIQVPGNYGYT
TRBV5-1	TRBJ1-1	ASSLEQGTPRAF
TRBV29-1	TRBJ2-1	SVKSGVAYNEQF
TRBV27	TRBJ2-7	ASMTNSGEQY
TRBV2	TRBJ2-7	ASSPLGDEQY